This T cell receptor beta chain was observed in a study of blood T cell repertoires in COVID-19. The overall study: Nucleic acid was either cDNA or gDNA, and it came from T cells, B-cell-depleted T cells, or PBMCs.

Germline CDR1 and CDR2: SGHTA and FQGNSA. The length of the CDR3 is 15 residues. With 10 bases clipped from V and 1 base from J, the junction kept 12 bases outside the gene matches. Clones were read by immunoSEQ multiplex PCR, and TCRdb kept only the in-frame ones, dropping some. The sample has 45,000 to 50,000 clones, approximately 83% seen once. The chain has TRBV7-2 and TRBJ2-5; 7 bases line up with TRBD1. Input material: peripheral blood. The receptor was isolated from a woman of 80 years or more with COVID-19, enrolled during active disease. The CDR3 loop is CATLGQAGLQETQYF. The CDR3 region has the DNA TGTGCCACCCTCGGACAGGCCGGACTCCAAGAGACCCAGTACTTC.